This TCR beta chain came from a study of blood T cell repertoires in COVID-19. On the study more broadly: Spain, Italy and the United States supplied samples that represented acute and convalescent COVID-19.

Original processing methods: For nucleated cells, counts were estimated from reference gene primer amplification. Here immunoSEQ multiplex PCR was the method, and the copy in TCRdb shows in-frame clones only, minus some. D and trimming were read from the DNA, whereas the V and J calls and clone size are those reported in that table. This sample has some 290,000 clones, with roughly 89% found just once. V was pared by 3 bases and J by 4 bases, with 12 bases of the junction left unmatched. CDR3 length: 18 amino acids. Germline V gene data show CDR1 as KGHSH and CDR2 as LQKENI. In this sample, this clone turned up once. In Cohort 3, a recovered donor had either two negative PCRs, clearance, or symptom resolution.

J is TRBJ2-5 and V is TRBV18, with 12 positions matching TRBD2. The sequence was collected from a woman aged 25 to 39 who had recovered from COVID-19. Sequencing input: PBMCs or T cells enriched from blood (not recorded which). Here the CDR3 DNA reads TGTGCCAGCTCACCGACTAGCGGGAGTCTGTGGATTAGAGAGACCCAGTACTTC. Protein: CASSPTSGSLWIRETQYF. Looking up the rest from reference TRBV18 and TRBJ2-5 gives the full variable domain: NAGVMQNPRHLVRRRGQEARLRCSPMKGHSHVYWYRQLPEEGLKFMVYLQKENIIDESGMPKERFSAEFPKEGPSILRIQQVVRGDSAAYFCASSPTSGSLWIRETQYFGPGTRLLVL.